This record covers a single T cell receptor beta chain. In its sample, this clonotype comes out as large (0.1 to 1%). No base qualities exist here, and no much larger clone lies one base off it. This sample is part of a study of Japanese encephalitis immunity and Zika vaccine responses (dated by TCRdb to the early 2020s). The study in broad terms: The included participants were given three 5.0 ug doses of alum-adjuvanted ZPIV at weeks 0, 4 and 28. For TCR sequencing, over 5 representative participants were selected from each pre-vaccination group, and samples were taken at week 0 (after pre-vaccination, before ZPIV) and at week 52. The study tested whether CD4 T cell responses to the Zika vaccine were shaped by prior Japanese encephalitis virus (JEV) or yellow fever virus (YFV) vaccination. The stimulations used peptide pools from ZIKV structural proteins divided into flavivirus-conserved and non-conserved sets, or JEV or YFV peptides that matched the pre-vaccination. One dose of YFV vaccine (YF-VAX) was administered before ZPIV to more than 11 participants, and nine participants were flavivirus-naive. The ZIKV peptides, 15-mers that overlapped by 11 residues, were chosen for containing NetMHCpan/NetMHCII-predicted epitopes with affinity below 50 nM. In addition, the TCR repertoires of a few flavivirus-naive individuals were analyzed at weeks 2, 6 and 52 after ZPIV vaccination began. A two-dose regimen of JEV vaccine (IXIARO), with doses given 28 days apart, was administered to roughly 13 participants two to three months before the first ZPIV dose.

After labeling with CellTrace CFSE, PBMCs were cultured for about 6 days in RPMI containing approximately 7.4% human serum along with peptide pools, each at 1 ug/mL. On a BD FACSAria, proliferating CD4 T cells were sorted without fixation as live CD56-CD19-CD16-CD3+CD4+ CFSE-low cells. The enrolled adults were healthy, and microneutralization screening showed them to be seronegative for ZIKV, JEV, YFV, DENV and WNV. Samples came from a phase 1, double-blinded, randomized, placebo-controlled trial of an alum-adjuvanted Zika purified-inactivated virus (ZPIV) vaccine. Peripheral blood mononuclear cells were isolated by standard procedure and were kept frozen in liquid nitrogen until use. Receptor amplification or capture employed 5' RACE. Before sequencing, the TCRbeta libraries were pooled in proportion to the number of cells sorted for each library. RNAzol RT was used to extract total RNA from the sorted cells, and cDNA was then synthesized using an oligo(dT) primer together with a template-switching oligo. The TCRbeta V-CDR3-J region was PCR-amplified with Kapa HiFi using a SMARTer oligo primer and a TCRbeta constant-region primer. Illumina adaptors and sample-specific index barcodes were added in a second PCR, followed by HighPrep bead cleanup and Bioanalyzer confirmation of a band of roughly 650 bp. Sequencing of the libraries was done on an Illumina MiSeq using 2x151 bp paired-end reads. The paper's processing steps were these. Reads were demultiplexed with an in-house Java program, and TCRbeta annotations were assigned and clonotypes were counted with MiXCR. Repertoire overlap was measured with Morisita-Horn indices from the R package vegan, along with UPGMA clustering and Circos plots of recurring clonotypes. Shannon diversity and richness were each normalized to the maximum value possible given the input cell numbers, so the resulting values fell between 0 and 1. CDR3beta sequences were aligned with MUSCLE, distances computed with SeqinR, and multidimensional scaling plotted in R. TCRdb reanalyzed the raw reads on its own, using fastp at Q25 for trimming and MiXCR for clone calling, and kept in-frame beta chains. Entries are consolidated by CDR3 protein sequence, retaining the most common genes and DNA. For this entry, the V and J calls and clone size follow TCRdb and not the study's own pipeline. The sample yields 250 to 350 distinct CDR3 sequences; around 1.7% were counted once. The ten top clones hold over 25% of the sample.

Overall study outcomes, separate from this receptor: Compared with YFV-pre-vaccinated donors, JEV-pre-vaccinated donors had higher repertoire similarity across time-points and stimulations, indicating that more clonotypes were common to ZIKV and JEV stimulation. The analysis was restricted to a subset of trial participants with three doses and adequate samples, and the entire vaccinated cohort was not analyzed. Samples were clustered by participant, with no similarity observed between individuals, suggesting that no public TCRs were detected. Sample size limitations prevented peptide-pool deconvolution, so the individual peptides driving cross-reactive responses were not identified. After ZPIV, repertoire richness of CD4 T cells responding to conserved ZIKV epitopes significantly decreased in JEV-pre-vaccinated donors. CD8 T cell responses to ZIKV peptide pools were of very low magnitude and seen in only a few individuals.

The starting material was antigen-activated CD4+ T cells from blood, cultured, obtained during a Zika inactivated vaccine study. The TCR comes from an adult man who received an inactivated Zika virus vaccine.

The DNA sequence is TGTGCCAGCAAACCGGGACAGGGTAATTCCTATGGCTACACCTTC. Translated, it gives CASKPGQGNSYGYTF. The chain employs TRBV21-1 and TRBJ1-2; TRBD1 was called by the table and not checked on the DNA. TRBV21-1 constitutes a pseudogene. The CDR3 has 15 amino acids, counting the end cysteine and phenylalanine. Only the CDR3 region is kept as DNA, spanning 45 bases read in frame from base 1.